The sequence of this TCR beta chain was determined in a study of blood T cell repertoires in COVID-19. On the study more broadly: Material from acute and convalescent COVID-19 was sourced from the United States, Italy and Spain.

Profiled with immunoSEQ multiplex PCR; TCRdb holds only in-frame clones, not every one. The sample lists around 120,000 clones; more than 75% were seen once. Germline CDR1 and CDR2: SGDLS and YYNGEE. Trimming removed 2 bases from V and 2 bases from J, with 11 bases in between. The CDR3 runs 14 residues. Sample: peripheral blood. This chain joins TRBV9 and TRBJ2-7; a possible D gene is TRBD1 (5 bases). The TCR was taken from a man between 50 and 59 years old with acute or convalescent COVID-19. CDR3 DNA sequence: TGTGCCAGCAGCGTCGACAGCTCGGCCTACGAGCAGTACTTC. It yields the protein CASSVDSSAYEQYF.